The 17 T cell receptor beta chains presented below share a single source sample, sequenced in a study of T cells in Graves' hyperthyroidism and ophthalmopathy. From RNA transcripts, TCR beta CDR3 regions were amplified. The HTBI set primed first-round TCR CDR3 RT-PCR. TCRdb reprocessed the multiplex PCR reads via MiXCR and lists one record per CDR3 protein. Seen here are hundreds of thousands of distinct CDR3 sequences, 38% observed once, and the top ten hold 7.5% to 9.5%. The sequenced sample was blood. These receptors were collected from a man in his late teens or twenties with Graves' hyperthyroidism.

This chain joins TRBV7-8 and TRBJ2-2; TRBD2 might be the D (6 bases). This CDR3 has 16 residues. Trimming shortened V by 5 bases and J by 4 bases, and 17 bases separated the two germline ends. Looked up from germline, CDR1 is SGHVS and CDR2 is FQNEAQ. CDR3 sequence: CASSRSFLGGTGELFF. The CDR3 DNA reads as TGTGCCAGCAGCCGCTCGTTCTTGGGGGGCACCGGGGAGCTGTTTTTT.

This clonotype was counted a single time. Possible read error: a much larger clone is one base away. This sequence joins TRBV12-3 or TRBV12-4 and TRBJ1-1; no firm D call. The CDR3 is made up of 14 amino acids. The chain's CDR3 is CANSSETANTEAFF. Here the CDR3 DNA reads TGTGCCAACAGTTCGGAGACGGCGAACACTGAAGCTTTCTTT.

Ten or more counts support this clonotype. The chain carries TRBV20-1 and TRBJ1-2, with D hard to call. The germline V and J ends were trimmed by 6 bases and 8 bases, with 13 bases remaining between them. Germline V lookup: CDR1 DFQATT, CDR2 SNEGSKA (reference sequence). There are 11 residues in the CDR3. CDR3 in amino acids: CSALKGKGYTF. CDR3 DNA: TGCAGTGCCCTGAAAGGCAAAGGCTACACCTTC.

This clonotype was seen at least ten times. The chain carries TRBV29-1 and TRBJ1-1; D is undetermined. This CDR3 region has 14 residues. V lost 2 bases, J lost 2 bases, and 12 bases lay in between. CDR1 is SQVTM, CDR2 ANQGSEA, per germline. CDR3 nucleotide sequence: TGCAGCGTTGAATCCGTAAGGGTTAACACTGAAGCTTTCTTT. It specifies CSVESVRVNTEAFF.

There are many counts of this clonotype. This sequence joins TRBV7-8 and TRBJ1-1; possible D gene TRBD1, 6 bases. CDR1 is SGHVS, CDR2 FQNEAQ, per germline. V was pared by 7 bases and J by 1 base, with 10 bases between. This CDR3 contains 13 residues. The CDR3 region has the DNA TGTGCCAGCATTACAGGGCAGAACACTGAAGCTTTCTTT. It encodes CASITGQNTEAFF.

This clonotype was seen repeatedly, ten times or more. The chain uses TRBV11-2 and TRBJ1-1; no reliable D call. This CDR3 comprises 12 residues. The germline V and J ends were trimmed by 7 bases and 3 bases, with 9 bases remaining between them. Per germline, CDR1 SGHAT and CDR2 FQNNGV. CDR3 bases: TGTGCCAGCACCGCCCTCTACACTGAAGCTTTCTTT. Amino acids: CASTALYTEAFF.

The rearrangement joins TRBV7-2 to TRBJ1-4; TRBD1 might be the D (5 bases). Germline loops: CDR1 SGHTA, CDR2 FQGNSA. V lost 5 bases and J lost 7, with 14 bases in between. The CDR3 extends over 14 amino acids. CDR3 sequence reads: CASSPLGRGEKLFF. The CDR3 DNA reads TGTGCCAGCAGCCCCCTGGGGAGGGGTGAAAAACTGTTTTTT.

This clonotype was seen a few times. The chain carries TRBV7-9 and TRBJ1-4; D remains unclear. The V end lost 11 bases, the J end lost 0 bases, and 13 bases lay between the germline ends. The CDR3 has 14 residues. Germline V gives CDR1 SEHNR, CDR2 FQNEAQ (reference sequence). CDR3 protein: CAGLGEATNEKLFF. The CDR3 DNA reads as TGTGCCGGCCTTGGGGAGGCAACTAATGAAAAACTGTTTTTT.

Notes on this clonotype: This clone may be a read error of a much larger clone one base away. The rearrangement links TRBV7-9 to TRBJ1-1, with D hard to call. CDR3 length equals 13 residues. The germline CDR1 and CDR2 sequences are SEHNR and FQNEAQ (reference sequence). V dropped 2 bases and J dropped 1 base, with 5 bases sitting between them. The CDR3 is CASSLPRNTEAFF. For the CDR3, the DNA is TGTGCCAGCAGCTTACCCCGGAACACTGAAGCTTTCTTT. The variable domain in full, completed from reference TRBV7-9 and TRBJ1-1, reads DTGVSQNPRHKITKRGQNVTFRCDPISEHNRLYWYRQTLGQGPEFLTYFQNEAQLEKSRLLSDRFSAERPKGSFSTLEIQRTEQGDSAMYLCASSLPRNTEAFFGQGTRLTVV.

The CDR3 nucleotides are TGTGCCAGCCCGGCGGGACACGAGCAGTACTTC. Translated: CASPAGHEQYF. The chain has TRBV2 and TRBJ2-7, with D possibly matching TRBD2 (6 bases). V dropped 8 bases and J dropped 5 bases, with 10 bases sitting between them. Germline V gene lookup returns CDR1 SNHLY and CDR2 FYNNEI. This CDR3 has 11 amino acids.

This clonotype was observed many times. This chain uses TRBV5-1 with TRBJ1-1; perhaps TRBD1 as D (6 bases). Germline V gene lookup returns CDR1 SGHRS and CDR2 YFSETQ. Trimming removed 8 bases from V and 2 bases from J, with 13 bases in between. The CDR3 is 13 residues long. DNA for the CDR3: TGCGCCAGTGCCGGGGGCGGAAACACTGAAGCTTTCTTT. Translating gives CASAGGGNTEAFF.

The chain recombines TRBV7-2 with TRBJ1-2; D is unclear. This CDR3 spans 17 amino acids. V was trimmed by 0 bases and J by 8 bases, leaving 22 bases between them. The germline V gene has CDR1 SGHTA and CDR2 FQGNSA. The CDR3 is CASSLAISESEERGYTF. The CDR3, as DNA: TGTGCCAGCAGCTTAGCCATCAGTGAGTCGGAAGAGAGAGGCTACACCTTC.

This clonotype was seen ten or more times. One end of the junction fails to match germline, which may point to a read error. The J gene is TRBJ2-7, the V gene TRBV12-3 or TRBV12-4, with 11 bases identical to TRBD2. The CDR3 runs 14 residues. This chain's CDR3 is CASSLAGGRYEQYF. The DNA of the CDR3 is TGTGCCAGCAGTCTAGCGGGAGGACGCTACGAGCAGTACTTC.

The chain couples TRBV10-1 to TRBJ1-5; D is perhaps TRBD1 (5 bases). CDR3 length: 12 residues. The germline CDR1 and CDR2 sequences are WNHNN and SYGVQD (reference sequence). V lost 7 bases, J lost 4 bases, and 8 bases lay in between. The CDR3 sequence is CASIGGNQPQHF. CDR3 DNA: TGCGCCAGCATCGGGGGGAATCAGCCCCAGCATTTT.

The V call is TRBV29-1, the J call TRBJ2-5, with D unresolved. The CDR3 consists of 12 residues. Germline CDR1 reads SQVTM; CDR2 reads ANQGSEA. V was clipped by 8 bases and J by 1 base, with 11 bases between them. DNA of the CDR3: TGCAGCCCGAGCCGGTTCCAAGAGACCCAGTACTTC. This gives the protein CSPSRFQETQYF.

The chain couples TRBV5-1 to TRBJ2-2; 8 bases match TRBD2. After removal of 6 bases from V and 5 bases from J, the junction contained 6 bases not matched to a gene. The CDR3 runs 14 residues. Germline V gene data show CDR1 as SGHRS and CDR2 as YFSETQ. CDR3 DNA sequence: TGCGCCAGCAAGCGGACTAGCCTTACCGGGGAGCTGTTTTTT. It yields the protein CASKRTSLTGELFF.

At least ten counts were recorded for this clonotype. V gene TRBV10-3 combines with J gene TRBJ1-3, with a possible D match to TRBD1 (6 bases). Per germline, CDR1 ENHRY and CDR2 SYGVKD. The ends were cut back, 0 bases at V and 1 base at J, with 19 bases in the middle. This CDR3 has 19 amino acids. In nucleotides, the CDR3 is TGTGCCATCAGTGAGTCGATGACAGGCCTCTCCATTTCTGGAAACACCATATATTTT. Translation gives CAISESMTGLSISGNTIYF.